Listed below are T cell receptor beta chains from one sample, sequenced in a study of beta chain features in type 1 diabetes. Libraries were prepared by immunoSEQ multiplex PCR; TCRdb keeps only in-frame clonotypes and omits some of them. This table has more than 300,000 clones, 9.6% appearing once. Sequences were obtained from central memory CD4+ T cells from blood. The receptor set was obtained from a man younger than 45 with type 1 diabetes. The CDR3 runs from the conserved cysteine through the conserved F or W. A D gene is named only where the DNA matches it firmly. Only part of the rows carry a size: once, few, many, or a class if the clone is expanded.

d_call	v_call	j_call	clone_size	cdr3_nt	cdr3_aa
TRBD1	TRBV11-2	TRBJ2-2	-	TGTGCCAGCAGCTCTTCCGACAGGGGAGGCACCGGGGAGCTGTTTTTT	CASSSSDRGGTGELFF
-	TRBV11-2	TRBJ2-1	-	TGTGCCAGCAGCCAGATTAGCGGAAGCGTTTACAATGAGCAGTTCTTC	CASSQISGSVYNEQFF
-	TRBV10-3	TRBJ1-2	-	TGCGCCATCAGTGGTACAGGGAACTATGGCTACACCTTC	CAISGTGNYGYTF
TRBD1	TRBV7-2	TRBJ1-2	-	TGTGCCAGCAGCTCTCCGCTGACAGGGGCGTTCGATAACTATGGCTACACCTTC	CASSSPLTGAFDNYGYTF
-	TRBV27	TRBJ1-1	many	TGTGCCAGCAGTCCCGCAGTTGGGGGCAGGACTGAAGCTTTCTTT	CASSPAVGGRTEAFF
TRBD2	TRBV10-3	TRBJ2-2	few	TGTGCCATCCGCGGGGGGGACAACACCGGGGAGCTGTTTTTT	CAIRGGDNTGELFF
-	TRBV6-1	TRBJ2-7	few	TGTGCCAGCAGTGAGGTCCGACGCGATACCTACGAGCAGTACTTC	CASSEVRRDTYEQYF
-	TRBV7-2	TRBJ1-1	many	TGTGCCAGCAGCGTTTGGGCCCTAGGCGCTTTCTTT	CASSVWALGAFF
-	TRBV11-3	TRBJ1-1	-	TGTGCCAGCAGCCTTGGACCCCTGGGCACTGAAGCTTTCTTT	CASSLGPLGTEAFF
-	TRBV28	TRBJ1-3	many	TGTGCCAGCAGTTTACCAGGGAGCTCTGGAAACACCATATATTTT	CASSLPGSSGNTIYF
TRBD1	TRBV19	TRBJ1-2	few	TGTGCCAGTAGTCCAAGGACAGGGGGGAACTATGGCTACACCTTC	CASSPRTGGNYGYTF
-	TRBV19	TRBJ1-1	-	TGTGCCAGTAAACTAAACAGGGCCGAGAACACTGAAGCTTTCTTT	CASKLNRAENTEAFF
TRBD1	TRBV11-3	TRBJ2-1	few	TGTGCCAGCAGCCCTCGGGACAGGGGTTACGAGGAGCAGTTCTTC	CASSPRDRGYEEQFF
-	TRBV18	TRBJ2-1	-	TGTGCCAGCTCACCCCTAGCGCGTTCCTACAATGAGCAGTTCTTC	CASSPLARSYNEQFF
-	TRBV11-2	TRBJ2-1	many	TGTGCCAGCAGCCCAAATCAACCCAGCTCCTACAATGAGCAGTTCTTC	CASSPNQPSSYNEQFF
-	TRBV15	TRBJ2-5	many	TGTGCCACCAGCAGAGATCTTGGGGGTGGTGAGACCCAGTACTTC	CATSRDLGGGETQYF
TRBD1	TRBV7-8	TRBJ2-1	-	TGTGCCAGCAGCTTAGGGGGACAGGGGGAGAATGAGCAGTTCTTC	CASSLGGQGENEQFF
TRBD2	TRBV27	TRBJ2-7	-	TGTGCCAGCAGCGTAGCGGGAGATTACGAGCAGTACTTC	CASSVAGDYEQYF
-	TRBV5-1	TRBJ2-1	-	TGCGCCAGCAGCTTGGGGGCGCGGGAGCAGTTCTTC	CASSLGAREQFF
TRBD1	TRBV5-1	TRBJ2-5	few	TGCGCCAGCAGCTTCGGACAGGGACAAGAGACCCAGTACTTC	CASSFGQGQETQYF
-	TRBV5-1	TRBJ1-4	-	TGCGCCAGCAGCTTGTTAGGGGTAGCTAATGAAAAACTGTTTTTT	CASSLLGVANEKLFF
-	TRBV9	TRBJ2-5	many	TGTGCCAGCAGCGTAGCAGGGGAAGAGACCCAGTACTTC	CASSVAGEETQYF
-	TRBV2	TRBJ2-5	few	TGTGCCAGCAGTGAAGTGGGGTCGGCTACCCAGTACTTC	CASSEVGSATQYF
-	TRBV6-6	TRBJ2-7	few	TGTGCCAGCAGTTACTCGATTAGAGGAGGGGACTACGAGCAGTACTTC	CASSYSIRGGDYEQYF
-	TRBV6-1	TRBJ1-4	-	TGTGCCATCAGTGGACACGAACCTAAGGCAGGGGAAAAACTGTTTTTT	CAISGHEPKAGEKLFF
-	TRBV18	TRBJ2-7	-	TGTGCCAGCTCTCCACCAGGGTCCTACGAGCAGTACTTC	CASSPPGSYEQYF
-	TRBV29-1	TRBJ1-5	few	TGCAGCGTCGTAGACAGCTCATATAGCAATCAGCCCCAGCATTTT	CSVVDSSYSNQPQHF
TRBD1	TRBV9	TRBJ2-1	-	TGTGCCAGCAGCGTAAGGGGGGACAGGGATCACAATGAGCAGTTCTTC	CASSVRGDRDHNEQFF
-	TRBV6-6	TRBJ2-1	many	TGTGCCAGCAGTTACCCAGCTAGGGGAGACAATGAGCAGTTCTTC	CASSYPARGDNEQFF
-	TRBV19	TRBJ2-3	few	TGTGCCAGTACCGGAGACAGGAACGCAGATACGCAGTATTTT	CASTGDRNADTQYF
-	TRBV5-1	TRBJ2-7	few	TGCGCCAGCAGCTTGCAGGCGTTGTCGGACGAGCAGTACTTC	CASSLQALSDEQYF
-	TRBV27	TRBJ2-2	-	TGTGCCAGCAGTTTATATCCCTCCAGGGACACCGGGGAGCTGTTTTTT	CASSLYPSRDTGELFF